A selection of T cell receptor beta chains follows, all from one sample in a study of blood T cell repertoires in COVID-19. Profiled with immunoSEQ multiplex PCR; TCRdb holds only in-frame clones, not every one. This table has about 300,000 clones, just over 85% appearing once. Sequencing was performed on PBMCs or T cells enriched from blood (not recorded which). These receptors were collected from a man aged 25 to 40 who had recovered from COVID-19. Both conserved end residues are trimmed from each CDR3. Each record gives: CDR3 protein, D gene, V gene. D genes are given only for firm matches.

AWSRTDGNYGYT . TRBV30
ASSSSRGVMMGEQY TRBD2 TRBV5-1
ASSSAGSSYNSPLH . TRBV11-2
ASNNLAGGIRTDTQY TRBD2 TRBV2
ASSSFPRGRETDTQY . TRBV21-1
ASSEEVWAVEQY . TRBV11-3
AWSVQGSSPLH TRBD1 TRBV30
ASSQGAKEKLF TRBD1 TRBV18
ASSQGNGQGLSYEQY TRBD1 TRBV3-1/TRBV3-2
ASSFTGVSSNQPQH . TRBV5-5
ASSIGLVYEQY . TRBV19
ASSLRVVGNQPQH . TRBV5-8
ASSGQGAQSPLH TRBD1 TRBV9
ASSLGDRGGYT TRBD1 TRBV7-9
ASTTGEGNQPQH TRBD1 TRBV2
ASSLGGWGDTEAF . TRBV7-9
ASSQRTDSGNTIY . TRBV4-1
ASGRDRLNTEAF TRBD1 TRBV11-2
ASSLAWASGSSQETQY TRBD2 TRBV5-1
ASSSHTDTQY . TRBV11-3
ASSRTIPSGANVLT . TRBV9
ASSFGGVTEAF . TRBV12-3/TRBV12-4
ASSLATTGAGTGELF TRBD1 TRBV7-9
ASSPVPQGSFNSPLH . TRBV18
ASSYPLAGEGDTQY TRBD2 TRBV5-1
ASSFSGLAGYSREETQY TRBD2 TRBV27
ATSRAGQGAREAF TRBD1 TRBV15
ASSPSWSSPLH . TRBV27
ASGDTGTATREQY TRBD1 TRBV28
ASSPLRYRGPGETGELF TRBD1 TRBV14
ASSPYGTSGRPVNEQF TRBD2 TRBV7-9
ASSYSRGGGSYEQY TRBD1 TRBV6-5
ASSLQIPNSPLH . TRBV28
ASSSLGTQY . TRBV11-3
ASSLAGGHDGTGELF . TRBV5-6
ASSSRVGYT . TRBV28
ASSFSGNQPQH . TRBV28